This T cell receptor (beta chain) was documented in a study of T cell clonality in common variable immunodeficiency. Of CVID subjects, about 14 were female and 29 male, mean age approximately 44. Both groups were predominantly of Caucasian heritage. Losses at the gene ends were 3 bases for V and 5 bases for J; bases not matched to a gene: 2. The germline CDR1 and CDR2 sequences are MNHNS and SASEGT. The CDR3 contains 14 residues. Study-level results: Fewer deletions and N-nucleotide insertions were reportedly seen in common variable immunodeficiency TCR beta sequences. CVID subjects showed higher TCRbeta clonality than healthy controls. Compared with controls, CVID subjects had fewer shared TCRbeta clones.

Profiling relied on immunoSEQ multiplex PCR, and the TCRdb table lists in-frame clones only, not all of them. Singletons are absent from the sample, which has around 21,000 clones. This clone came up a few times. Antigen unknown. The read ends 3 residues before the CDR3 terminus; that terminus is restored from the germline J gene. The rearrangement joins TRBV6-1 to TRBJ2-2; TRBD1 agrees at 8 bases. The sequence was obtained from a human donor with common variable immunodeficiency. The sequenced sample consisted of peripheral blood mononuclear cells. The CDR3 loop is CASSEDRDTGELFF. Incomplete CDR3 DNA: TGTGCCAGCAGTGAGGACAGGGATACCGGGGAG.